Each of the 31 T cell receptor beta chains below was sequenced from the same sample in a study of blood T cell repertoires in COVID-19. Profiled with immunoSEQ multiplex PCR; TCRdb holds only in-frame clones, not every one. This sample has about 75,000 clones; around 83% occur once, and the top ten carry approximately 20%. Sequencing was done on a sample of peripheral blood. All receptors come from a woman aged 50 to 60 with acute or convalescent COVID-19.

This clone has more than one count but fewer than ten. The V and J genes are TRBV10-3 and TRBJ2-2, with 10 bases matching TRBD2. The J segment lost 7 bases and the V segment lost 0 bases, leaving 5 bases of the junction unmatched. This CDR3 is 16 amino acids long. In germline, CDR1 is ENHRY, CDR2 SYGVKD. Written as DNA, the CDR3 is TGTGCCATCAGTGAGTCTACTAGCGGGACGGTCGGGGAGCTGTTTTTT. Translated: CAISESTSGTVGELFF.

The chain uses TRBV11-3 and TRBJ2-1; D perhaps matches TRBD1 (5 bases). Trimming shortened V by 5 bases and J by 0 bases, and 11 bases separated the two germline ends. In germline, CDR1 is SGHNT, CDR2 YENEEA. There are 15 residues in the CDR3. The CDR3 DNA reads as TGTGCCAGCAGCCAGCAGGGTGGCTCCTACAATGAGCAGTTCTTC. It is translated as CASSQQGGSYNEQFF.

The genes are TRBV4-3 and TRBJ2-3; 12 bases match TRBD2. Trimming removed 4 bases from V and 0 bases from J; junction bases left unmatched: 2. This CDR3 contains 16 residues. The germline V gene encodes CDR1 LGHNA and CDR2 YSLEER. This CDR3 is CASSLGTSGSTDTQYF. CDR3 DNA: TGCGCCAGCAGCCTTGGGACTAGCGGGAGCACAGATACGCAGTATTTT.

This sequence joins TRBV6-5 and TRBJ1-3, with no clear D. This CDR3 is built from 15 residues. Germline values: CDR1 MNHEY, CDR2 SVGAGI. Trimming pared 5 bases from V and 0 bases from J, leaving 11 bases between. CDR3 loop: CASSTTASSGNTIYF. The CDR3 DNA follows: TGTGCCAGCAGTACGACGGCTAGCTCTGGAAACACCATATATTTT.

CDR3: CASSTSGSWDTQYF. CDR3 nucleotides: TGTGCCAGCAGTACTAGCGGGAGTTGGGATACGCAGTATTTT. This rearrangement joins TRBV27 to TRBJ2-3; 11 bases map to TRBD2. CDR3 length equals 14 residues. The V gene end was trimmed by 5 bases and the J gene end by 6 bases; junction bases not matched to a gene: 4. Germline lookup yields CDR1 MNHEY and CDR2 SMNVEV (reference sequence).

The gene calls are TRBV9 and TRBJ1-6; the D gene is possibly TRBD1 (5 bases). CDR1 SGDLS and CDR2 YYNGEE come from the germline V gene. V lost 0 bases and J lost 7, with 14 bases in between. CDR3 length equals 16 residues. This CDR3 reads CASSVGGGAGNSPLHF. The DNA for the CDR3 is TGTGCCAGCAGCGTAGGAGGAGGGGCAGGGAATTCACCCCTCCACTTT.

CDR3 nucleotides: TGTGCCAGCAGCTTAGAGCGTCGAGAGCAGTACTTC. Translation gives CASSLERREQYF. The chain recombines TRBV7-9 with TRBJ2-7; D is ambiguous. V lost 1 base to trimming and J lost 7 bases, with 8 bases between them. There are 12 residues in the CDR3. Germline loops: CDR1 SEHNR, CDR2 FQNEAQ (reference sequence). Combining the CDR3 with reference TRBV7-9 and TRBJ2-7 gives the whole variable domain DTGVSQNPRHKITKRGQNVTFRCDPISEHNRLYWYRQTLGQGPEFLTYFQNEAQLEKSRLLSDRFSAERPKGSFSTLEIQRTEQGDSAMYLCASSLERREQYFGPGTRLTVT.

CDR3 region: CASSGFDRATDTQYF. DNA for the CDR3: TGTGCCAGCAGTGGCTTCGACAGGGCAACAGATACGCAGTATTTT. The gene calls are TRBV25-1 and TRBJ2-3, with 7 nucleotides matching TRBD1. This CDR3 region has 15 residues. CDR1 MGHDK and CDR2 SYGVNS come from the germline V gene. V dropped 4 bases and J dropped 3; count of bases not matched to a gene: 7.

The chain employs TRBV29-1 and TRBJ1-2; D is perhaps TRBD1 (5 bases). This CDR3 has 14 residues. V shed 6 bases and J shed 8 bases, with 22 bases lying between them. From germline, CDR1 is SQVTM and CDR2 ANQGSEA. CDR3 in amino acids: CSVAGQGWVWGYTF. The DNA for the CDR3 is TGCAGCGTCGCGGGGCAGGGATGGGTGTGGGGCTACACCTTC.

The chain is built from TRBV7-8 and TRBJ2-7, with D perhaps TRBD2 (6 bases). The CDR3 has 12 residues. V gave up 1 base and J gave up 6 bases, with 7 bases separating them. Germline V gene data show CDR1 as SGHVS and CDR2 as FQNEAQ. CDR3 nucleotides: TGTGCCAGCAGCTTAGGCGGGATCGAGCAGTACTTC. It codes for CASSLGGIEQYF.

V gene TRBV6-5 combines with J gene TRBJ2-1; maybe TRBD2 (6 bases). The CDR3 contains 12 residues. V lost 5 bases and J 13 bases, leaving 15 bases between the germline ends. Germline CDR1 and CDR2: MNHEY and SVGAGI. In DNA, the CDR3 is TGTGCCAGCAGTCCCGGGACTCTGGGTCAGTTCTTC. This encodes CASSPGTLGQFF.

CDR3 sequence reads: CASSGDRVFGESHNEQFF. The CDR3 DNA reads TGTGCCAGCTCAGGGGACAGGGTATTCGGGGAGAGCCACAATGAGCAGTTCTTC. The rearrangement joins TRBV18 to TRBJ2-1; 9 bases are a match to TRBD1. J was trimmed by 5 bases and V by 5 bases; bases with no gene match: 16. Per germline, CDR1 KGHSH and CDR2 LQKENI. This CDR3 is 18 amino acids long.

The chain combines TRBV2 with TRBJ2-6; D might be TRBD2 (5 bases). The V and J ends lost 7 bases and 1 base respectively, with 8 bases between them. The V gene's germline CDR1 is SNHLY and CDR2 FYNNEI. The CDR3 sequence is 14 residues long. Here the CDR3 DNA reads TGTGCCAGCAAGAGGGATTCTGGGGCCAACGTCCTGACTTTC. Its translation is CASKRDSGANVLTF. Complete variable domain (other parts from reference TRBV2 and TRBJ2-6): EPEVTQTPSHQVTQMGQEVILRCVPISNHLYFYWYRQILGQKVEFLVSFYNNEISEKSEIFDDQFSVERPDGSNFTLKIRSTKLEDSAMYFCASKRDSGANVLTFGAGSRLTVL.

This clone was recorded only once. V usage is TRBV10-3 and J usage is TRBJ1-1, with a weak D call TRBD1 (5 bases). The CDR3 contains 16 residues. Germline V CDR1 and CDR2: ENHRY, SYGVKD. V was pared by 6 bases and J by 4 bases, with 21 bases between. This chain's CDR3 is CAIRLVPGVGGTEAFF. The CDR3 DNA is TGTGCCATCAGGCTCGTCCCGGGGGTGGGGGGCACTGAAGCTTTCTTT.

The J gene is TRBJ2-1, the V gene TRBV6-2 or TRBV6-3; 8 bases match TRBD2. V was clipped by 1 base and J by 12 bases; unmatched bases: 5. The germline CDR1 and CDR2 sequences are MNHEY and SVGEGT. This CDR3 region has 13 residues. CDR3 in amino acids: CASSYFGRAGQFF. The CDR3 nucleotides read TGTGCCAGCAGTTACTTCGGGAGGGCGGGGCAGTTCTTC.

The chain recombines TRBV7-8 with TRBJ2-3; 10 bases are shared with TRBD1. In germline, CDR1 is SGHVS, CDR2 FQNEAQ. With V trimmed by 2 bases and J by 4 bases, 12 bases remained unmatched. This CDR3 contains 18 residues. The DNA of the CDR3 is TGTGCCAGCAGCTTACGGATTCCGGGACAGGGGACCCCAGATACGCAGTATTTT. It specifies CASSLRIPGQGTPDTQYF.

V is TRBV19 and J is TRBJ2-5; 8 bases are a match to TRBD1. This CDR3 spans 14 amino acids. Germline loops: CDR1 LNHDA, CDR2 SQIVND (reference sequence). The junction had 9 bases not matched to a gene; V was cut back by 9 bases and J by 3 bases. The CDR3: CASAGGAGKETQYF. The CDR3 region has the DNA TGTGCCAGCGCAGGGGGCGCCGGTAAAGAGACCCAGTACTTC.

The chain combines TRBV19 with TRBJ1-5; perhaps TRBD1 as D (5 bases). The CDR3 length is 13 residues. Germline CDR1 and CDR2: LNHDA and SQIVND (reference sequence). The germline V and J ends were trimmed by 6 bases and 9 bases, with 15 bases remaining between them. The CDR3 DNA is TGTGCCAGTAGAGGCCAGGGCAGTGGGCCCCAGCATTTT. Amino acid sequence: CASRGQGSGPQHF. Full variable domain (remainder filled in from reference TRBV19 and TRBJ1-5): DGGITQSPKYLFRKEGQNVTLSCEQNLNHDAMYWYRQDPGQGLRLIYYSQIVNDFQKGDIAEGYSVSREKKESFPLTVTSAQKNPTAFYLCASRGQGSGPQHFGDGTRLSIL.

The CDR3 DNA is TGTGCCAGCAGTTTATCTGTGGCGGGGAGGTATGGCTACACCTTC. As protein: CASSLSVAGRYGYTF. This chain connects TRBV27 to TRBJ1-2; D is ambiguous. V was shortened by 0 bases and J by 5 bases, with 13 bases between the two germline ends. Germline CDR1 MNHEY, CDR2 SMNVEV (reference sequence). CDR3 size: 15 residues.

This clone came up once. The V gene is TRBV5-6, the J gene TRBJ1-5, with TRBD1 matching over 9 bases. The CDR3 is 16 residues long. CDR1 is SGHDT, CDR2 YYEEEE, per germline. V lost 4 bases and J lost 5; bases outside the gene matches: 10. CDR3 in amino acids: CASSLGGRQGDQPQHF. The CDR3 DNA follows: TGTGCCAGCAGCCTCGGAGGCCGACAGGGGGATCAGCCCCAGCATTTT.

The chain has TRBV6-2 or TRBV6-3 and TRBJ2-7; 7 bases fit TRBD2. From germline, CDR1 is MNHEY and CDR2 SVGEGT. This CDR3 is built from 14 residues. The V gene end was trimmed by 4 bases and the J gene end by 0 bases; junction bases not matched to a gene: 3. The CDR3 sequence: CASSWASGSYEQYF. As DNA, the CDR3 is TGTGCCAGCAGTTGGGCTAGCGGCTCCTACGAGCAGTACTTC.

The chain joins TRBV14 to TRBJ1-6; no reliable D call. The V and J ends lost 0 bases and 7 bases respectively, with 16 bases between them. The germline CDR1 and CDR2 sequences are SGHDN and FVKESK. The CDR3 is 17 amino acids. CDR3 region: CASSQDHAAALNSPLHF. The CDR3 DNA reads TGTGCCAGCAGCCAAGATCATGCGGCGGCGCTCAATTCACCCCTCCACTTT.

The chain links TRBV5-1 to TRBJ2-2; D might be TRBD2 (7 bases). V was clipped by 4 bases and J by 7 bases, with 14 bases between them. CDR3 size: 14 residues. Germline V gene data show CDR1 as SGHRS and CDR2 as YFSETQ. For the CDR3, the DNA is TGCGCCAGCAGCCCCGGGGGGCTAATCGGGGAGCTGTTTTTT. Its translation: CASSPGGLIGELFF.

This clone was seen a single time. The rearrangement uses TRBV7-9 and TRBJ2-2, with D possibly matching TRBD1 (6 bases). Germline V gene data show CDR1 as SEHNR and CDR2 as FQNEAQ (reference sequence). This CDR3 spans 14 amino acids. Trimming took 3 bases from V and 5 from J, leaving 10 bases between them. CDR3 sequence: CASSFTGLTGELFF. DNA for the CDR3: TGTGCCAGCAGCTTTACAGGGTTAACCGGGGAGCTGTTTTTT. The full variable domain, with the rest looked up from reference TRBV7-9 and TRBJ2-2, is DTGVSQNPRHKITKRGQNVTFRCDPISEHNRLYWYRQTLGQGPEFLTYFQNEAQLEKSRLLSDRFSAERPKGSFSTLEIQRTEQGDSAMYLCASSFTGLTGELFFGEGSRLTVL.

This clone appeared a few times. The rearrangement uses TRBV9 and TRBJ1-3, with D perhaps TRBD1 (5 bases). The CDR3 has 14 residues. V lost 2 bases to trimming and J lost 2 bases, with 8 bases between them. CDR1 SGDLS and CDR2 YYNGEE come from the germline V gene. The CDR3 sequence is CASSVAGTGNTIYF. Written as DNA, the CDR3 is TGTGCCAGCAGCGTGGCAGGGACTGGAAACACCATATATTTT.

This chain joins TRBV27 and TRBJ2-2, with a weak D call TRBD1 (7 bases). Per the germline V gene, CDR1 is MNHEY and CDR2 is SMNVEV (reference sequence). Trimming left V 6 bases short and J 8 bases short, with 13 bases between. This CDR3 is 13 amino acids long. For the CDR3, the DNA is TGTGCCAGCAGGTCGACAGGGACTGGGGAGCTGTTTTTT. The encoded protein is CASRSTGTGELFF.

The gene calls are TRBV7-2 and TRBJ2-7, with 11 bases aligning to TRBD1. Germline V CDR1 and CDR2: SGHTA, FQGNSA. The trim removed 5 bases at V and 1 base at J, leaving 10 bases unmatched. The CDR3 is 17 amino acids. Written as DNA, the CDR3 is TGTGCCAGCAGCCTAAAAACCGGGACAGGGGGTTCCTACGAGCAGTACTTC. It translates to CASSLKTGTGGSYEQYF.

V usage is TRBV5-1 and J usage is TRBJ2-7; 7 bases are a match to TRBD2. The CDR3 is 14 residues long. CDR1 and CDR2 (germline): SGHRS, YFSETQ. J gave up 3 bases and V 4 bases, and 7 bases lay outside the gene matches. CDR3 amino acids: CASSRMTSSYEQYF. The CDR3 DNA follows: TGCGCCAGCAGCCGCATGACTAGCAGCTACGAGCAGTACTTC.

This chain joins TRBV3-1 (or the pseudogene TRBV3-2) and TRBJ2-6; D perhaps matches TRBD2 (6 bases). This CDR3 spans 17 amino acids. Germline V gene data show CDR1 as LGHDT and CDR2 as YNNKEL (reference sequence). Between the trimmed V and J ends, which lost 3 bases and 2 bases, there was a span of 14 bases. CDR3 in amino acids: CASSQSLGGAGANVLTF. In DNA, the CDR3 is TGTGCCAGCAGCCAGAGCTTGGGCGGGGCTGGGGCCAACGTCCTGACTTTC.

CDR3 nucleotide sequence: TGTGCCAGCAGCTCTACGGGACAGGGTAGCGAAGATACGCAGTATTTT. The encoded protein is CASSSTGQGSEDTQYF. This chain uses TRBV5-6 with TRBJ2-3; 9 nucleotides match TRBD1. J gave up 5 bases and V 3 bases, and 10 bases lay outside the gene matches. CDR1 and CDR2 from the germline V gene are SGHDT and YYEEEE. The CDR3 is made up of 16 amino acids.

The rearrangement uses TRBV20-1 and TRBJ1-2; 7 bases are shared with TRBD1. The V gene's germline CDR1 is DFQATT and CDR2 SNEGSKA (reference sequence). With V trimmed by 3 bases and J by 3 bases, 10 bases remained unmatched. This CDR3 is built from 15 residues. DNA of the CDR3: TGCAGTGCTAGTCCCCGGGACAGCACGGACTATGGCTACACCTTC. This encodes CSASPRDSTDYGYTF.